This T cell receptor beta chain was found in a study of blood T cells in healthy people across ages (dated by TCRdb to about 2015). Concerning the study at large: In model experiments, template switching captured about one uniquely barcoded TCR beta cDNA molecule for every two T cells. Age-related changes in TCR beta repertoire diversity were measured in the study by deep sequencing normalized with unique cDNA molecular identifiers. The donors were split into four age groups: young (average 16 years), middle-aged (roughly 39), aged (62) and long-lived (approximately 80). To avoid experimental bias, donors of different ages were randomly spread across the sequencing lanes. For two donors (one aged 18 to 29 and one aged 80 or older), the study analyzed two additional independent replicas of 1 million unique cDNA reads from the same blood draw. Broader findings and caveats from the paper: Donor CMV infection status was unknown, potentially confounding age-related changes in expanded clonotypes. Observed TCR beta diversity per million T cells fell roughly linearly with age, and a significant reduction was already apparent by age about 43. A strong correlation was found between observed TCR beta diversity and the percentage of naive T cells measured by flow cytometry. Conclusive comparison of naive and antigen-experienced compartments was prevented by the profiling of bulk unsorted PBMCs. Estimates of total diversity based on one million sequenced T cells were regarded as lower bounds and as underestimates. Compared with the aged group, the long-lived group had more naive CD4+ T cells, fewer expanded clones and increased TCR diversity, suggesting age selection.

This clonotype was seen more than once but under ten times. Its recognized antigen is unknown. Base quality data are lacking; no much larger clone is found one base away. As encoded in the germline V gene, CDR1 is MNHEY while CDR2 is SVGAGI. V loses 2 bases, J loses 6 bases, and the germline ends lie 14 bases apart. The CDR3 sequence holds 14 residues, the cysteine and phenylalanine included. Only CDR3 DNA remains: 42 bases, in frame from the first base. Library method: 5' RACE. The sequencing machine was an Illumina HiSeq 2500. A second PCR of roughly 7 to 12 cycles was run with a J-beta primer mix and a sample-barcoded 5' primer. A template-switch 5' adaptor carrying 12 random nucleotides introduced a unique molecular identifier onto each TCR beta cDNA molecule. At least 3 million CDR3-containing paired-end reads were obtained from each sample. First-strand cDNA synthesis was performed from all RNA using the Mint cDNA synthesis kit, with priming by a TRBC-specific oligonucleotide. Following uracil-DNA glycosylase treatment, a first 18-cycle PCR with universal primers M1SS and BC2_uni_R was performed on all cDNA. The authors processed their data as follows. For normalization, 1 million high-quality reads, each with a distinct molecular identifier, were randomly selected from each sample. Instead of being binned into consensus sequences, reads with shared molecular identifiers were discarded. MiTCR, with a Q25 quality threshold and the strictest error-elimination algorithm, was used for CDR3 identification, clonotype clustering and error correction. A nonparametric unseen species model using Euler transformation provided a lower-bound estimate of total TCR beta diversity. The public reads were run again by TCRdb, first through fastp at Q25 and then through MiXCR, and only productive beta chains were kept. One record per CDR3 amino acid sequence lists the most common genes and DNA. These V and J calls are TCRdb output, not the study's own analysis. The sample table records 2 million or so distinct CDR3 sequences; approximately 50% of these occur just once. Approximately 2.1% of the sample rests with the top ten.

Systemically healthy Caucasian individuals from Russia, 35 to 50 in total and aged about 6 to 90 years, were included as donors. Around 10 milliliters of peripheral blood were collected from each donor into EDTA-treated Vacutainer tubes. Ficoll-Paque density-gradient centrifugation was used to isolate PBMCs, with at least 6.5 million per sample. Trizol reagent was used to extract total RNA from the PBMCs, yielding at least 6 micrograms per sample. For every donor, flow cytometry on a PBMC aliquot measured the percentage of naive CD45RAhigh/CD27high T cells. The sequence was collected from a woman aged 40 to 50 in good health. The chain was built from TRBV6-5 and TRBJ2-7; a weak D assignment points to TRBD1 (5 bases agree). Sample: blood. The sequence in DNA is TGTGCCAGCAGTTACGCCCACCAAGGGGCCGAGCAGTACTTC. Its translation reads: CASSYAHQGAEQYF.